This T cell receptor (beta chain) is drawn from a study of preoperative IRX-2 immunotherapy in early breast cancer. V was trimmed by 0 bases and J by 6 bases, leaving 15 bases between them. The CDR3 is made up of 15 amino acids. The germline CDR1 and CDR2 sequences are SGHRS and YFSETQ. The method was immunoSEQ multiplex PCR; TCRdb's version includes in-frame clones alone and lacks a portion of them. The sample lists approximately 100,000 clones, approximately 90% occurring once. Stated treatment: preoperative locoregional IRX-2 cytokine immunotherapy. Samples came from a phase Ib trial of preoperative locoregional IRX-2 cytokine immunotherapy.

The material sequenced was tumor tissue, taken after IRX-2 immunotherapy. This receptor was identified in a human donor with breast cancer. This chain joins TRBV5-1 and TRBJ1-1; no clear D. Written as DNA, the CDR3 is TGCGCCAGCAGCTTGGCTCGAGAGAGATCTGCTGAAGCTTTCTTT. As protein: CASSLARERSAEAFF.